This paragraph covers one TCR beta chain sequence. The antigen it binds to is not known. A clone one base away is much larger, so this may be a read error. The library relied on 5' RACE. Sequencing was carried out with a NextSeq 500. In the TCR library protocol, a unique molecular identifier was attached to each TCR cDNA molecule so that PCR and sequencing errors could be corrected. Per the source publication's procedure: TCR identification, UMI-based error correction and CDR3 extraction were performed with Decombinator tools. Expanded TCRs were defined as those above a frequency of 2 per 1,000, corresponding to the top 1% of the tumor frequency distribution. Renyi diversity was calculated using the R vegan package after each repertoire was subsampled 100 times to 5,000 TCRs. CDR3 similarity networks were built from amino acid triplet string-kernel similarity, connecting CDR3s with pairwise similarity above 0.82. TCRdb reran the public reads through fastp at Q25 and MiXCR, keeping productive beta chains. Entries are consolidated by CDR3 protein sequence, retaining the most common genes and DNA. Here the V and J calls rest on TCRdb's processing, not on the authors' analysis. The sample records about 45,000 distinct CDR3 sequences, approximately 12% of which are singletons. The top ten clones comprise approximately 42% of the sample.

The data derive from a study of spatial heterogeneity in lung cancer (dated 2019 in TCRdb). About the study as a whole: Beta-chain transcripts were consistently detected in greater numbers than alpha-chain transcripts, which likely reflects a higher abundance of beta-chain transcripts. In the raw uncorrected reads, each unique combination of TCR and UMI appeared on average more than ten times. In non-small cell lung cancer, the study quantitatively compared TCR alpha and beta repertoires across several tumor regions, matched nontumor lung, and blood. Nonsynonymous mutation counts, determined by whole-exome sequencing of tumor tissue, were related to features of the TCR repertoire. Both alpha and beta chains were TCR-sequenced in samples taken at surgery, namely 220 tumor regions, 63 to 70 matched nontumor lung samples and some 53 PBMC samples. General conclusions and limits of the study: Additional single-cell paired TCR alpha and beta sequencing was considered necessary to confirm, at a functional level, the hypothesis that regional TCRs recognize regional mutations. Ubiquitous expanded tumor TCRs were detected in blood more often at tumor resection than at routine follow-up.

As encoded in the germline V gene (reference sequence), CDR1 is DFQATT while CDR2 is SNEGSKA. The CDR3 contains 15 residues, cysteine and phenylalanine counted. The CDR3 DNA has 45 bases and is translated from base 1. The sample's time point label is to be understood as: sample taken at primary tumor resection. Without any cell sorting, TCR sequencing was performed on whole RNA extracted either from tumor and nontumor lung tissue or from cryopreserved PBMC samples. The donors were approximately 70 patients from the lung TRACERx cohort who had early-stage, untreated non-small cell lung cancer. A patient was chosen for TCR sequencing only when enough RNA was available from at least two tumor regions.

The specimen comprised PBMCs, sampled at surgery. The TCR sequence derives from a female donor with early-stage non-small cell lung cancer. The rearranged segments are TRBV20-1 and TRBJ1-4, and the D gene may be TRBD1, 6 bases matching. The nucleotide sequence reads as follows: TGCAGTGCAACCAAAACCGGGACAACAAATGGAAAACTGTTTTTT. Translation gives CSATKTGTTNGKLFF.